What follows is one T cell receptor (beta chain) and its context. This sample was taken from a study of human T cells and chemical hapten exposure. Looking at the study overall: Patients, largely female, had alopecia areata, totalis or universalis.

Time point in this sample: pre-sensitization, week 0. Treatment denoted: therapeutic diphenylcyclopropenone sensitization with weekly scalp DPC. Blood was drawn before each patch test was applied. TCRdb re-called the RACE reads with MiXCR, one entry per CDR3 protein. This sample has 65,000 to 70,000 distinct CDR3 sequences, with roughly 9.7% found just once. The material sequenced was whole blood, taken in connection with sensitization to the hapten diphenylcyclopropenone (DPC). This clonotype originated in a woman between 45 and 60 years old with alopecia areata. Some clones in this sample may be carry-over from other donors' samples.

The CDR3 sequence: CASSQSTSQSASTYEQYF. The CDR3 DNA reads as TGCGCCAGCAGTCAATCGACGTCACAGTCCGCCTCAACCTACGAGCAGTACTTC. The rearrangement uses TRBV23-1 and TRBJ2-7; no firm D call. TRBV23-1 is sorted into the ORF group, with uncertain function. V lost 0 bases, J lost 2 bases, and 20 bases lay in between. This CDR3 region has 18 residues.